The present entry profiles one TCR beta chain with its context. The specificity of this receptor is unknown. Per-base qualities were not stored, and no clone one base away is much larger. Each collaborating institution followed its own protocols to collect whole blood in K2EDTA tubes. For TCRbeta analysis, collaborators shipped samples in one of three forms: frozen whole blood, isolated PBMCs, or DNA extracted from either of those sample types. The CDR3 contains 14 residues, cysteine and phenylalanine counted. The retained sequence is limited to the CDR3, 42 bases, with the frame set at the first base. CDR1 and CDR2 are drawn from the germline V gene: MGHDK, SYGVNS. V loses 6 bases at its end and J loses 4 bases; junction bases beyond the gene matches: 7. TCRbeta CDR3 regions were amplified from genomic DNA by means of the immunoSEQ Assay, a bias-controlled multiplex PCR. Turning to the authors' computational methods: The number of nucleated cells in each sample was estimated from the amplification of reference gene primers within the assay. To quantify the absolute abundance of each unique TCRbeta CDR3 rearrangement, sequence reads were collapsed and filtered. For each sample, productive Simpson clonality was calculated by taking the square root of Simpson's diversity index across productive rearrangements. As stored in TCRdb, this immuneACCESS dataset retains in-frame rearrangements with V and J assigned. A fraction of the clones does not appear; measured against another copy, unresolved V genes explain less than half of the discrepancy, and the remainder lacks a known reason. The D gene and trimming were derived from the DNA, and the V and J assignments and clone size from that table. The sample table lists roughly 88,000 clones, roughly 72% of them with a count of one. 20% to 25% of the sample goes to the ten largest clones.

This sample is drawn from a study of blood T cell repertoires in COVID-19 (TCRdb year 2020). Context from the whole study: The collaborator samples originated in the United States, Italy and Spain and spanned the acute and convalescent phases of COVID-19. The prospective study material was composed of cDNA or gDNA derived from T cells, B-cell-depleted T cells, or PBMCs. Deeply sampled blood TCRbeta repertoires from subjects exposed to, actively infected with, or recovered from COVID-19 were included in the dataset. The repertoires were released in a freely available public database intended as a resource for research on the immune response to SARS-CoV-2. Samples were obtained from the ongoing ImmuneRACE study (first 160 participants) and from 1,254 subjects provided by 6 global collaborators. Nearly every sample came with metadata listing a de-identified subject ID, COVID-19 status, age in years and sex. HLA class I and class II types, where available, came from metadata supplied by the sample provider rather than from assay-based typing. The paper's findings and limits, for the study overall: The amount of clinical and demographic metadata varied by source and participant and was provided uncurated.

Sequenced sample: peripheral blood. Recombination linked TRBV25-1 to TRBJ1-2, and TRBD1 matches 8 of the central bases. This TCR derives from a woman aged 55 to 70 in a cohort sampled during active or convalescent COVID-19. The DNA sequence is TGTGCCAGCAGAACCTCGACAGGGGTCTATGGCTACACCTTC. The encoded protein is CASRTSTGVYGYTF.